The 20 T cell receptor beta chains in this list originate from one sample, sequenced in a study of blood T cell repertoires in COVID-19. TCRdb's table, derived via immunoSEQ multiplex PCR, lists solely in-frame clones and lacks some. The table has approximately 300,000 clones, about 85% seen once. The source material was PBMCs or T cells enriched from blood (not recorded which). The receptor set was obtained from a woman aged 25 to 45 who had recovered from COVID-19.

CDR3 nucleotides: TGCGCCAGCAGCCAGGGACATTACAATGAGCAGTTCTTC. It specifies CASSQGHYNEQFF. This rearrangement joins TRBV4-3 to TRBJ2-1; the D gene is possibly TRBD1 (6 bases). This CDR3 spans 13 amino acids. V lost 3 bases and J lost 4, with 7 bases in between. Looked up from germline, CDR1 is LGHNA and CDR2 is YSLEER.

The V call is TRBV4-1, the J call TRBJ2-3; D unresolved. CDR1 is MGHRA, CDR2 YSYEKL, per germline. The ends were cut back, 7 bases at V and 3 bases at J, with 14 bases in the middle. The CDR3 consists of 14 residues. The CDR3 nucleotides read TGCGCCAGCACCCGCGAATCGAATACAGATACGCAGTATTTT. It yields the protein CASTRESNTDTQYF.

This chain uses TRBV4-1 with TRBJ2-3; tentative D call: TRBD1 (5 bases). Germline values: CDR1 MGHRA, CDR2 YSYEKL. The CDR3 sequence is 14 residues long. Trimming shortened V by 2 bases and J by 5 bases, and 11 bases separated the two germline ends. CDR3 nucleotide sequence: TGCGCCAGCAGCCAAAACCCAGGGTTAGATACGCAGTATTTT. It encodes CASSQNPGLDTQYF.

V and J are TRBV6-5 and TRBJ1-6; 7 bases agree with TRBD1. CDR1 is MNHEY and CDR2 is SVGAGI in the germline V gene. V lost 6 bases, J lost 7 bases, and 6 bases stayed unmatched. This CDR3 spans 14 amino acids. The CDR3 nucleotides are TGTGCCAGCAGGACGGGACAGTGGAATTCACCCCTCCACTTT. This codes for CASRTGQWNSPLHF.

V usage is TRBV5-1 and J usage is TRBJ1-4; tentative D call: TRBD1 (6 bases). CDR1 and CDR2 (germline): SGHRS, YFSETQ. This CDR3 spans 14 amino acids. The V and J ends lost 3 bases and 3 bases respectively, with 9 bases between them. The DNA of the CDR3 is TGCGCCAGCAGCTATGACAGGCCTAATGAAAAACTGTTTTTT. It specifies CASSYDRPNEKLFF. The variable domain in full, with the rest retrieved from reference TRBV5-1 and TRBJ1-4, is KAGVTQTPRYLIKTRGQQVTLSCSPISGHRSVSWYQQTPGQGLQFLFEYFSETQRNKGNFPGRFSGRQFSNSRSEMNVSTLELGDSALYLCASSYDRPNEKLFFGSGTQLSVL.

DNA for the CDR3: TGTGCCAGCAGTGAGCGGACACCGGGGGTCCACGAGCAGTACTTC. Translating it yields CASSERTPGVHEQYF. This chain links TRBV6-1 with TRBJ2-7; TRBD2 is a possible D gene (6 bases). The V end was cut by 3 bases, the J end by 5 bases, with 17 bases between. Germline V CDR1 and CDR2: MNHNS, SASEGT. CDR3 length: 15 amino acids.

The V gene is TRBV5-4, the J gene TRBJ1-2; D perhaps matches TRBD1 (6 bases). Germline assignment: CDR1 SGHNT and CDR2 YYREEE (reference sequence). The CDR3 is made up of 14 amino acids. Deletions cut 3 bases from V and 4 bases from J, with 13 bases between. The CDR3 DNA reads TGTGCCAGCAGCTCTATGGACAGTCTCTATGGCTACACCTTC. Protein product: CASSSMDSLYGYTF.

The rearrangement uses TRBV28 and TRBJ2-3, with 7 bases lining up with TRBD2. V shed 8 bases, J shed 2 bases, and the junction held 7 bases outside the gene matches. The germline V gene has CDR1 MDHEN and CDR2 SYDVKM. The CDR3 length is 14 residues. The CDR3 sequence is CASLRGILTDTQYF. In nucleotides, the CDR3 is TGTGCCAGCCTGCGGGGGATTCTCACAGATACGCAGTATTTT.

The chain combines TRBV5-4 with TRBJ1-2; 8 bases line up with TRBD1. Germline CDR1 is SGHNT and CDR2 is YYREEE (reference sequence). This CDR3 is 13 amino acids long. J lost 5 bases, V lost 4 bases, and 4 bases had no gene match. The CDR3 nucleotides are TGTGCCAGCAGCGGGGACAGGTCATATGGCTACACCTTC. Amino acids: CASSGDRSYGYTF. Looking up the rest from reference TRBV5-4 and TRBJ1-2 gives the full variable domain: ETGVTQSPTHLIKTRGQQVTLRCSSQSGHNTVSWYQQALGQGPQFIFQYYREEENGRGNFPPRFSGLQFPNYSSELNVNALELDDSALYLCASSGDRSYGYTFGSGTRLTVV.

The chain uses TRBV7-2 and TRBJ2-1; D possibly corresponds to TRBD1 (6 bases). Germline V CDR1 and CDR2: SGHTA, FQGNSA. This CDR3 contains 16 residues. Trimming left V 4 bases short and J 5 bases short, with 18 bases between. CDR3 in DNA: TGTGCCAGCAGCTCCCTCGGGCAGGGGACACACAATGAGCAGTTCTTC. It translates to CASSSLGQGTHNEQFF.

The chain links TRBV3-1 (or the pseudogene TRBV3-2) to TRBJ2-1; 10 bases line up with TRBD2. This CDR3 region has 17 residues. The germline CDR1 and CDR2 sequences are LGHDT and YNNKEL (reference sequence). J was trimmed by 7 bases and V by 0 bases; bases with no gene match: 9. The CDR3 is CASSQDVQPAGGNEQFF. CDR3 nucleotide sequence: TGTGCCAGCAGCCAAGATGTTCAGCCAGCGGGGGGGAATGAGCAGTTCTTC.

The gene calls are TRBV6-8 and TRBJ2-1; 11 positions agree with TRBD1. This CDR3 has 16 amino acids. Germline V CDR1 and CDR2: MNHGY, SAAAGT. The trim removed 6 bases at V and 6 bases at J, leaving 10 bases unmatched. The CDR3 DNA sequence: TGTGCCAGCAGAGTTTCCGGGACAGGGGGACCCAATGAGCAGTTCTTC. Translated: CASRVSGTGGPNEQFF.

This chain joins TRBV12-3 or TRBV12-4 and TRBJ1-4; D is ambiguous. Between the trimmed V and J ends, which lost 6 bases and 3 bases, there was a span of 8 bases. The CDR3 covers 13 residues. CDR3 sequence reads: CASSPLANEKLFF. The CDR3 DNA is TGTGCCAGCAGCCCTTTAGCTAATGAAAAACTGTTTTTT.

The chain joins TRBV2 to TRBJ1-2; no definite D call. The CDR3 runs 15 residues. Germline V lookup: CDR1 SNHLY, CDR2 FYNNEI. The ends were cut back, 1 base at V and 4 bases at J, with 13 bases in the middle. The CDR3, as DNA: TGTGCCAGCAGTGAAGGGGGAGCGGGAGTCTATGGCTACACCTTC. Protein sequence: CASSEGGAGVYGYTF.

The J gene is TRBJ1-1, the V gene TRBV18; 12 bases fit TRBD1. The CDR3 spans 18 residues. With V trimmed by 2 bases and J by 0 bases, 7 bases remained unmatched. CDR1 and CDR2 from the germline V gene are KGHSH and LQKENI. CDR3 in amino acids: CASSPTRDRGRVNTEAFF. In nucleotides, the CDR3 is TGTGCCAGCTCACCAACAAGGGACAGGGGGCGGGTGAACACTGAAGCTTTCTTT. The entire variable domain, with the rest obtained from reference TRBV18 and TRBJ1-1, is as follows: NAGVMQNPRHLVRRRGQEARLRCSPMKGHSHVYWYRQLPEEGLKFMVYLQKENIIDESGMPKERFSAEFPKEGPSILRIQQVVRGDSAAYFCASSPTRDRGRVNTEAFFGQGTRLTVV.

In its sample, this clone was seen once. This chain connects TRBV4-2 to TRBJ1-5, with D unclear. This CDR3 is built from 16 residues. The germline V gene encodes CDR1 LGHNA and CDR2 YNFKEQ. V was cut by 1 base and J by 0 bases, with 10 bases left in between. The CDR3 protein is CASSQAGGLSNQPQHF. In nucleotides, the CDR3 is TGTGCCAGCAGCCAAGCTGGAGGGCTTAGCAATCAGCCCCAGCATTTT.

The chain has TRBV4-1 and TRBJ2-5; 8 bases agree with TRBD1. The CDR3 spans 13 residues. Germline V CDR1 and CDR2: MGHRA, YSYEKL. The V and J ends lost 4 bases and 7 bases, in that order; junction bases with no gene match: 5. The CDR3 here is CASSPGQGATQYF. CDR3 sequence (DNA): TGCGCCAGCAGCCCAGGACAGGGAGCGACCCAGTACTTC.

The rearrangement joins TRBV27 to TRBJ1-3, with D possibly being TRBD1 (5 bases). Germline assignment: CDR1 MNHEY and CDR2 SMNVEV (reference sequence). The CDR3 loop spans 16 amino acids. Between the trimmed V and J ends, which lost 5 bases and 0 bases, there was a span of 14 bases. The CDR3 spells CASSPRTRSSGNTIYF. In nucleotides, the CDR3 is TGTGCCAGCAGTCCCCGGACACGGAGCTCTGGAAACACCATATATTTT.

There are many counts of this clone. This chain joins TRBV3-1 (or the pseudogene TRBV3-2) and TRBJ2-7; the D gene is possibly TRBD2 (5 bases). V lost 4 bases to trimming and J lost 2 bases, with 15 bases between them. This CDR3 has 15 amino acids. CDR1 is LGHDT, CDR2 YNNKEL, per germline (reference sequence). The CDR3 region is CASSPSADGTYEQYF. CDR3 sequence (DNA): TGTGCCAGCAGCCCCTCCGCAGACGGGACCTACGAGCAGTACTTC.

This clone has only one observation. This chain uses TRBV19 with TRBJ2-3, with 9 positions matching TRBD2. The V gene end was trimmed by 0 bases and the J gene end by 6 bases; junction bases not matched to a gene: 4. This CDR3 spans 15 amino acids. The germline V gene encodes CDR1 LNHDA and CDR2 SQIVND (reference sequence). The CDR3 is CASSIDSGGMDTQYF. The CDR3 DNA follows: TGTGCCAGTAGTATAGATAGCGGGGGAATGGATACGCAGTATTTT. Full variable domain (outside the CDR3, taken from reference TRBV19 and TRBJ2-3): DGGITQSPKYLFRKEGQNVTLSCEQNLNHDAMYWYRQDPGQGLRLIYYSQIVNDFQKGDIAEGYSVSREKKESFPLTVTSAQKNPTAFYLCASSIDSGGMDTQYFGPGTRLTVL.